This T cell receptor beta chain is from a study of T cell responses to AZD1222 COVID-19 vaccine. Whole-study findings and limits: Elevations in Spike-specific TCR breadth and depth followed administration of two AZD1222 doses. Baseline seropositivity occurred in only six or seven AZD1222 recipients.

Note on this clone: Its specificity is unknown.

V lost 0 bases to trimming and J lost 8 bases, with 10 bases between them. This CDR3 comprises 13 residues. Germline CDR1 and CDR2: LNHNV and YYDKDF (reference sequence). Data came from immunoSEQ multiplex PCR; TCRdb stores just in-frame clones and leaves some out. The sample holds around 53,000 clones, more than 70% seen once. The sequencing here drew on peripheral blood, taken on day 0 of MenACWY control vaccination. The receptor comes from an adult in good health. The chain joins TRBV15 to TRBJ1-1; D is perhaps TRBD1 (5 bases). The CDR3 loop is CATSRDMGGEAFF. CDR3 nucleotide sequence: TGTGCCACCAGCAGAGATATGGGGGGAGAAGCTTTCTTT.